This TCR beta chain was observed in a study of blood T cells in healthy people across ages (dated by TCRdb to between 2015 and 2016). Broadly, across the study: In model experiments, template switching captured about one uniquely barcoded TCR beta cDNA molecule for every two T cells. The study measured age-related changes in TCR beta repertoire diversity using deep sequencing normalized with unique cDNA molecular identifiers. Donors were grouped into four age groups: young (average 16 years), middle-aged (about 38), aged (approximately 58) and long-lived (about 82). To avoid experimental bias, donors of different ages were distributed randomly across sequencing lanes. Two additional independent replicas of 1 million unique cDNA reads from the same blood draw were analyzed for two donors (one aged 18 to 29 and one aged 80 or older). What the authors observed across the whole study: The long-lived group showed more naive CD4+ T cells, fewer expanded clones and increased TCR diversity than the aged group, suggesting age selection. Estimates of total diversity based on one million sequenced T cells were considered lower bounds and underestimates. Observed TCR beta diversity per million T cells fell roughly linearly with age, and a significant reduction was already apparent by age around 44. Because donor CMV infection status was unknown, age-related changes in expanded clonotypes were potentially confounded. The percentage of naive T cells measured by flow cytometry correlated strongly with observed TCR beta diversity. Because profiling used bulk unsorted PBMCs, naive and antigen-experienced compartments could not be compared conclusively.

The donors were roughly 40 Caucasian individuals from Russia, aged about 6 to 100 years, who were systemically healthy. Each donor gave about 9.7 milliliters of peripheral blood, drawn into EDTA-treated Vacutainer tubes. Ficoll-Paque density-gradient centrifugation was used to isolate PBMCs, with at least 6 million obtained per sample. Trizol reagent was used to extract total RNA from PBMCs, with at least 5.5 micrograms per sample. For every donor, flow cytometry on a PBMC aliquot measured the percentage of naive CD45RAhigh/CD27high T cells. Library creation used 5' RACE. These reads were obtained on an Illumina HiSeq 2500. A second PCR of about 6 to 11 cycles was run with a J-beta primer mix and a sample-barcoded 5' primer. A template-switch 5' adaptor carrying 12 random nucleotides introduced a unique molecular identifier onto each TCR beta cDNA molecule. Each sample yielded at least 3 million CDR3-containing paired-end reads. First-strand cDNA synthesis was performed from all RNA using the Mint cDNA synthesis kit, with priming by a TRBC-specific oligonucleotide. Following uracil-DNA glycosylase treatment, all cDNA underwent a first 18-cycle PCR with the universal primers M1SS and BC2_uni_R. The paper's processing steps were these. For normalization, 1 million high-quality reads were randomly selected from each sample, with every read carrying a distinct molecular identifier. Reads sharing molecular identifiers were discarded rather than binned into consensus sequences. CDR3 identification, clonotype clustering and error correction used MiTCR with a Q25 quality threshold and the strictest error-elimination algorithm. A nonparametric unseen species model using Euler transformation provided a lower-bound estimate of total TCR beta diversity. The public sequencing data were trimmed at Q25 with fastp and processed into clonotypes with MiXCR by TCRdb, which kept only in-frame beta chains. Identical CDR3 protein sequences are pooled into one entry, listed with their most common genes and DNA. TCRdb, rather than the study authors, made the V and J calls. A total of some 710,000 distinct CDR3 sequences appear in this sample, about half of them only once. The top ten clonotypes cover approximately 18% of the sample.

A note on this clonotype: Its antigen is currently not known. Within one base of it there is no much larger clone, and no base qualities were kept.

The specimen was blood. This sequence was found in an older man in good health.

The CDR3 corresponds to CASSHTNSPETQYF. The DNA is TGCGCCAGCAGCCATACGAACAGCCCGGAGACCCAGTACTTC. The rearranged segments are TRBV4-3 and TRBJ2-5; no D gene is confidently identified. The germline V gene yields LGHNA for CDR1 and YSLEER for CDR2. The CDR3 measures 14 amino acids from cysteine to phenylalanine. The DNA shown is the 42-base CDR3, in frame from base 1. Relative to germline, V is 3 bases shorter and J is 5 bases shorter, with 13 bases between their ends.